The clone carrying this T cell receptor (beta chain) occurred many times. Antigen specificity is unknown. The data were obtained in a study of T cell repertoires in cytomegalovirus infection. Study-wide background: Evidence of both CMV infection and a matching HLA type came from public TCR beta signatures.

TCRdb re-analysed the reads in MiXCR, keeping a single row per CDR3 protein. Of 250,000 to 300,000 distinct CDR3 sequences listed, 20% to 25% were seen once; the top ten hold roughly a fifth. The V end was cut by 2 bases, the J end by 4 bases, with 12 bases between. The CDR3 consists of 15 residues. The origin of this receptor is a human donor in good health (CMV status not recorded). Some clones in this sample may be carry-over from other donors' samples. Material: cultured PBMCs, obtained from culture after CMV antigen stimulation. The J gene is TRBJ2-1, the V gene TRBV12-3 or TRBV12-4, with D maybe TRBD1 (6 bases). The CDR3 is CASSLLSGQYNEQFF. Here the CDR3 DNA reads TGTGCCAGCAGTTTACTCTCGGGACAATACAATGAGCAGTTCTTC.